One sample yielded the 30 T cell receptor beta chains listed below, sequenced in a study of blood T cell repertoires in COVID-19 (dated by TCRdb to 2020 to 2021). The library was obtained by the immunoSEQ multiplex PCR assay. Here the immuneACCESS table is served through TCRdb, limited to in-frame sequences with V and J called. Missing clones are a known gap in these copies; in checked studies unresolved V genes cover under half, and the rest lacks a known reason. Recorded for this sample are fewer than 400,000 clones; around four fifths of them occurred a single time. Around 3% of the sample rests with the top ten. Sequencing input: peripheral blood. These receptors were taken from a man between 25 and 39 years old with active or convalescent COVID-19.

The rearrangement uses TRBV27 and TRBJ2-1, with a possible D match to TRBD2 (6 bases). The CDR3 consists of 15 residues. Trimming removed 3 bases from V and 10 bases from J, with 19 bases in between. The germline CDR1 and CDR2 sequences are MNHEY and SMNVEV (reference sequence). The CDR3 protein is CASSFVGRAGSEQFF. In DNA, the CDR3 is TGTGCCAGCAGTTTCGTTGGTAGGGCGGGATCGGAGCAGTTCTTC.

The chain employs TRBV29-1 and TRBJ2-6; D call uncertain. The germline V and J ends were trimmed by 6 bases and 4 bases, with 22 bases remaining between them. This CDR3 is built from 17 residues. Germline CDR1 reads SQVTM; CDR2 reads ANQGSEA. CDR3 sequence: CSVQTEPYTAGANVLTF. CDR3 nucleotides: TGCAGCGTCCAGACTGAGCCTTATACGGCCGGGGCCAACGTCCTGACTTTC.

V is TRBV2 and J is TRBJ2-1, with 7 bases lining up with TRBD2. V shed 2 bases, J shed 1 base, and the junction held 2 bases outside the gene matches. The CDR3 runs to 15 residues. Germline values: CDR1 SNHLY, CDR2 FYNNEI. The CDR3 region is CASSERRESYNEQFF. In nucleotides, the CDR3 is TGTGCCAGCAGTGAAAGGCGGGAGTCCTACAATGAGCAGTTCTTC.

This chain connects TRBV6-6 to TRBJ2-1; TRBD2 matches 13 bases. CDR1 MNHNY and CDR2 SVGAGI come from the germline V gene (reference sequence). The V gene end was trimmed by 6 bases and the J gene end by 8 bases; junction bases not matched to a gene: 7. The CDR3 consists of 15 residues. The CDR3 DNA is TGTGCCAGCAGACTTACTAGCGGGGGGGCCTATGAGCAGTTCTTC. This encodes CASRLTSGGAYEQFF.

The gene calls are TRBV11-2 and TRBJ1-1; D remains ambiguous. Trimming cost V 5 bases and J 8 bases, with 15 bases left between them. The length of the CDR3 is 13 residues. CDR1 SGHAT and CDR2 FQNNGV come from the germline V gene. CDR3 amino acids: CASSHREGEEAFF. For the CDR3, the DNA is TGTGCCAGCAGCCACCGGGAGGGAGAAGAAGCTTTCTTT.

J is TRBJ1-2 and V is TRBV6-4; 11 nucleotides line up with TRBD1. The CDR3 contains 14 residues. The germline V gene encodes CDR1 MRHNA and CDR2 SNTAGT. The J segment lost 4 bases and the V segment lost 8 bases, leaving 6 bases of the junction unmatched. As DNA, the CDR3 is TGTGCCAGCGAAGGACAGGGGGCCGTCTATGGCTACACCTTC. Translating it yields CASEGQGAVYGYTF.

The J gene is TRBJ1-4, the V gene TRBV3-1 (or the pseudogene TRBV3-2), with D unclear. The germline V gene has CDR1 LGHDT and CDR2 YNNKEL (reference sequence). This CDR3 has 14 residues. The V and J ends lost 1 base and 7 bases respectively, with 10 bases between them. The CDR3 DNA is TGTGCCAGCAGCCAAGGGCGGTCCGCTGAAAAACTGTTTTTT. Protein sequence: CASSQGRSAEKLFF.

V gene TRBV29-1 combines with J gene TRBJ1-1, with TRBD1 matching over 9 bases. Germline V CDR1 and CDR2: SQVTM, ANQGSEA. The CDR3 runs to 14 residues. The J segment lost 7 bases and the V segment lost 5 bases, leaving 11 bases of the junction unmatched. The DNA of the CDR3 is TGCAGCGTTACCCGACAGGGGGGCTGGGATGAAGCTTTCTTT. Protein product: CSVTRQGGWDEAFF.

CDR3 region: CASSQGDSGWDSPLHF. Written as DNA, the CDR3 is TGCGCCAGCAGCCAAGGGGACTCCGGATGGGATTCACCCCTCCACTTT. The V call is TRBV4-3, the J call TRBJ1-6; a possible D gene is TRBD1 (5 bases). The V end was cut by 1 base, the J end by 8 bases, with 15 bases between. This CDR3 has 16 residues. CDR1 is LGHNA and CDR2 is YSLEER in the germline V gene.

Here the CDR3 reads CASSPPAGVGIFSGNTIYF. The CDR3 DNA is TGTGCCAGCTCACCCCCCGCCGGGGTAGGGATCTTCTCTGGAAACACCATATATTTT. The chain couples TRBV18 to TRBJ1-3; D not certain. The germline V gene has CDR1 KGHSH and CDR2 LQKENI. V shed 3 bases and J shed 0 bases, with 21 bases lying between them. This CDR3 contains 19 residues.

CDR3 amino acids: CASSLSGGEGDTQYF. DNA for the CDR3: TGTGCCAGCAGCTTATCAGGGGGCGAGGGCGATACGCAGTATTTT. V and J are TRBV13 and TRBJ2-3; 8 positions match TRBD1. Looked up from germline, CDR1 is PRHDT and CDR2 is FYEKMQ (reference sequence). Trimming removed 2 bases from V and 6 bases from J; junction bases left unmatched: 7. The CDR3 totals 15 residues.

The chain couples TRBV3-1 (or the pseudogene TRBV3-2) to TRBJ1-5; D perhaps matches TRBD1 (5 bases). V lost 1 base and J lost 8, with 9 bases in between. Per germline, CDR1 LGHDT and CDR2 YNNKEL (reference sequence). The CDR3 has 13 residues. The CDR3 region has the DNA TGTGCCAGCAGCCAAGGCAGGGCTGAGCCCCAGCATTTT. It codes for CASSQGRAEPQHF.

The genes are TRBV6-5 and TRBJ1-2; no firm D call. V was pared by 2 bases and J by 11 bases, with 18 bases between. Germline V gene data show CDR1 as MNHEY and CDR2 as SVGAGI. The CDR3 is 14 residues long. CDR3 DNA: TGTGCCAGCAGTTACAATACGGGATCTACATTGTACACCTTC. Translation gives CASSYNTGSTLYTF.

V and J are TRBV2 and TRBJ2-5; the match to TRBD2 covers 9 bases. The junction had 14 bases not matched to a gene; V was cut back by 7 bases and J by 5 bases. CDR1 and CDR2 (germline): SNHLY, FYNNEI. This CDR3 is 16 amino acids long. The CDR3 region is CASKPPGVAGVETQYF. CDR3 DNA: TGTGCCAGCAAACCCCCAGGAGTAGCGGGAGTGGAGACCCAGTACTTC.

The V and J genes are TRBV9 and TRBJ2-1; 12 bases are shared with TRBD2. The CDR3 spans 18 residues. The J segment lost 6 bases and the V segment lost 0 bases, leaving 10 bases of the junction unmatched. The germline gives CDR1 SGDLS, CDR2 YYNGEE. CDR3 nucleotides: TGTGCCAGCAGCGTAGGGGGAGGAACTAGCGGGAGGTTCAATGAGCAGTTCTTC. Translated, it gives CASSVGGGTSGRFNEQFF.

The sample holds a few counts of this clone. The chain couples TRBV7-2 to TRBJ2-7; 7 bases are a match to TRBD2. CDR1 SGHTA and CDR2 FQGNSA come from the germline V gene. The CDR3 length is 14 residues. V shed 2 bases and J 6 bases; nucleotides not matched to a gene: 7. The CDR3 spells CASSLPTAGSEQYF. DNA for the CDR3: TGTGCCAGCAGCTTACCTACAGCGGGGAGCGAGCAGTACTTC.

This clone was seen a handful of times. The V and J genes are TRBV9 and TRBJ2-1, with TRBD2 identical over 10 bases. The germline V gene has CDR1 SGDLS and CDR2 YYNGEE. V lost 4 bases, J lost 7 bases, and 11 bases stayed unmatched. The CDR3 length is 16 residues. CDR3 DNA sequence: TGTGCCAGCAGCTCGACGACTAGCGGGTTAAAAAATGAGCAGTTCTTC. Translation gives CASSSTTSGLKNEQFF.

V is TRBV23-1 and J is TRBJ1-2; D possibly corresponds to TRBD1 (6 bases). Being an ORF, TRBV23-1 has a function that is uncertain. V lost 0 bases and J lost 7, with 12 bases in between. This CDR3 is built from 14 residues. This CDR3 is CASSQSGGARGYTF. CDR3 DNA: TGCGCCAGCAGTCAATCAGGGGGGGCACGTGGCTACACCTTC.

V and J are TRBV7-9 and TRBJ1-2; D not resolved. The V gene's germline CDR1 is SEHNR and CDR2 FQNEAQ (reference sequence). CDR3 length equals 14 residues. The V end was cut by 5 bases, the J end by 4 bases, with 14 bases between. CDR3 in amino acids: CASSPLQFSYGYTF. The DNA for the CDR3 is TGTGCCAGCAGCCCCCTCCAGTTTTCCTATGGCTACACCTTC. Full variable domain (outside the CDR3, taken from reference TRBV7-9 and TRBJ1-2): DTGVSQNPRHKITKRGQNVTFRCDPISEHNRLYWYRQTLGQGPEFLTYFQNEAQLEKSRLLSDRFSAERPKGSFSTLEIQRTEQGDSAMYLCASSPLQFSYGYTFGSGTRLTVV.

The chain joins TRBV19 to TRBJ2-7, with 9 bases identical to TRBD1. The CDR3 has 14 residues. V lost 6 bases to trimming and J lost 2 bases; unmatched junction nucleotides: 5. CDR1 and CDR2 from the germline V gene are LNHDA and SQIVND (reference sequence). The CDR3 protein is CASRKRDRAYEQYF. The DNA of the CDR3 is TGTGCCAGTAGAAAGCGGGACAGGGCCTACGAGCAGTACTTC.

The chain carries TRBV5-8 and TRBJ1-1; 9 bases are shared with TRBD1. The ends lost 0 bases at V and 5 bases at J; junction bases unmatched: 11. Germline assignment: CDR1 SGHTS and CDR2 YDEGEE. This CDR3 is built from 17 residues. The CDR3 DNA follows: TGTGCCAGCAGCTTGGTTAGCGGACAGGGGATGGGTACTGAAGCTTTCTTT. This gives the protein CASSLVSGQGMGTEAFF.

By proportion, this clone is medium-sized. The genes are TRBV5-1 and TRBJ2-6, with D tentatively TRBD1 (6 bases). CDR1 is SGHRS and CDR2 is YFSETQ in the germline V gene. Trimming stripped 2 bases from V and 0 bases from J, with 12 bases between. This CDR3 is built from 17 residues. CDR3 DNA: TGCGCCAGCAGCTTCACAGGGTTTTACTCTGGGGCCAACGTCCTGACTTTC. It encodes CASSFTGFYSGANVLTF.

CDR3 DNA sequence: TGTGCCAGCAGTTACACTTATGGCGGGGGATACGAGCAGTACTTC. This codes for CASSYTYGGGYEQYF. The J gene is TRBJ2-7, the V gene TRBV6-5; 7 bases are shared with TRBD2. Germline V gives CDR1 MNHEY, CDR2 SVGAGI. This CDR3 has 15 amino acids. After removal of 2 bases from V and 4 bases from J, the junction contained 8 bases not matched to a gene.

The V and J genes are TRBV15 and TRBJ1-4; D call uncertain. CDR1 and CDR2 (germline): LNHNV, YYDKDF (reference sequence). This CDR3 spans 15 amino acids. V was shortened by 0 bases and J by 8 bases, with 13 bases between the two germline ends. This CDR3 reads CATSRDGTGNEKLFF. CDR3 DNA sequence: TGTGCCACCAGCAGAGACGGAACCGGGAACGAAAAACTGTTTTTT.

This CDR3 is CASSHGQGDSNYGYTF. The CDR3 DNA follows: TGCGCCAGCAGCCATGGACAGGGAGACTCTAACTATGGCTACACCTTC. The V call is TRBV4-1, the J call TRBJ1-2; 8 bases line up with TRBD1. This CDR3 is 16 amino acids long. Per the germline V gene, CDR1 is MGHRA and CDR2 is YSYEKL. J was trimmed by 0 bases and V by 3 bases; bases with no gene match: 6.

V usage is TRBV5-1 and J usage is TRBJ1-2; D is unclear. V lost 4 bases to trimming and J lost 3 bases, with 13 bases between them. CDR1 SGHRS and CDR2 YFSETQ come from the germline V gene. This CDR3 is built from 14 residues. In DNA, the CDR3 is TGCGCCAGCAGCACCTTGCCGCGTGACTATGGCTACACCTTC. Amino acids: CASSTLPRDYGYTF.

This clone has ten or more counts. The V and J genes are TRBV7-7 and TRBJ2-7; D is possibly TRBD1 (6 bases). The CDR3 covers 15 residues. The V gene's germline CDR1 is SSHAT and CDR2 FNYEAQ (reference sequence). With 1 base removed from V and 2 bases from J, the gap between germline ends came to 12 bases. CDR3 sequence reads: CASSLGPGETYEQYF. In DNA form, the CDR3 reads TGTGCCAGCAGCTTAGGGCCAGGGGAGACCTACGAGCAGTACTTC.

The chain links TRBV18 to TRBJ2-5; the D gene is possibly TRBD1 (5 bases). Deletions cut 6 bases from V and 5 bases from J, with 13 bases between. CDR1 and CDR2 from the germline V gene are KGHSH and LQKENI. CDR3 length: 13 amino acids. As DNA, the CDR3 is TGTGCCAGCTCCGCAGGGCAGGGCGAGACCCAGTACTTC. Translated: CASSAGQGETQYF.

The chain joins TRBV9 to TRBJ1-3; D ambiguous. Trimming stripped 2 bases from V and 2 bases from J, with 8 bases between. Germline CDR1 is SGDLS and CDR2 is YYNGEE. This CDR3 spans 14 amino acids. CDR3 sequence: CASSVSGPGNTIYF. The DNA of the CDR3 is TGTGCCAGCAGCGTCTCGGGTCCTGGAAACACCATATATTTT.

This clone was counted once. The chain recombines TRBV19 with TRBJ2-1; the match to TRBD2 covers 12 bases. The CDR3 sequence is 16 residues long. CDR1 LNHDA and CDR2 SQIVND come from the germline V gene (reference sequence). The J segment lost 7 bases and the V segment lost 5 bases, leaving 9 bases of the junction unmatched. The CDR3 region has the DNA TGTGCCAGTAGTCCTCTAGCGGGAGGGCCTAGGAATGAGCAGTTCTTC. It specifies CASSPLAGGPRNEQFF.